This T cell receptor (beta chain) was obtained from a study of CD8+CD57+ T cells in acquired aplastic anemia. There are a few counts of this clonotype. Antigen: not known. V lost 2 bases to trimming and J lost 9 bases, with 17 bases between them. The CDR3 length is 15 residues. CDR1 is LNHDA and CDR2 is SQIVND in the germline V gene (reference sequence). CDR3 and TCR beta VDJ profiling relied on a genomic DNA template. TCRdb ran MiXCR on the reads and lists one entry per CDR3 protein. The profile covers roughly 500,000 distinct CDR3 sequences, with around 30% appearing a single time and about 0.8% taken by the ten largest. All patients picked for sequencing had shown, by flow cytometry, an expansion of CD8+CD57+ cells. The study's findings and limits: Between the patient and control groups, CD8+ Simpson's diversity did not differ significantly.

The genes are TRBV19 and TRBJ2-1; a possible D gene is TRBD1 (6 bases). Material for sequencing was sorted CD4+, CD8+, or CD8+CD57+ T cells (not recorded which) from PBMCs. The clonotype was recovered from a human donor with aplastic anemia. The CDR3 DNA reads TGTGCCAGTAGTATAATGGGACAATTATCAGGTGAGCAGTTCTTC. Translating gives CASSIMGQLSGEQFF. The variable domain in full, completed from reference TRBV19 and TRBJ2-1, reads DGGITQSPKYLFRKEGQNVTLSCEQNLNHDAMYWYRQDPGQGLRLIYYSQIVNDFQKGDIAEGYSVSREKKESFPLTVTSAQKNPTAFYLCASSIMGQLSGEQFFGPGTRLTVL.